One and the same sample provided the 16 T cell receptor beta chains below, sequenced in a study of blood T cells in healthy people across ages. A second PCR of roughly 7 to 11 cycles used a sample-barcoded 5' primer and a J-beta primer mix. Using its own MiXCR run on the 5' RACE reads, TCRdb lists one record per CDR3 protein. The data show roughly 800,000 distinct CDR3 sequences, around 25% seen once. The sample was also linked to a second study, of T cells of mothers and their children.

The sample was blood. These receptors came from a boy younger than 18 in good health.

This clonotype came up a few times. The chain couples TRBV20-1 to TRBJ1-4; no clear D gene. V was clipped by 3 bases and J by 0 bases, with 11 bases between them. This CDR3 contains 15 residues. Germline V CDR1 and CDR2: DFQATT, SNEGSKA (reference sequence). DNA of the CDR3: TGCAGTGCTAGGGACCCAATTTCAACTAATGAAAAACTGTTTTTT. Translating gives CSARDPISTNEKLFF.

CDR3 bases: TGTGCCAGCAGTTACCAACTAGCGCCTTCCTACGAGCAGTACTTC. It is translated as CASSYQLAPSYEQYF. The chain couples TRBV6-5 to TRBJ2-7; the match to TRBD2 covers 7 bases. Trimming cost V 2 bases and J 1 base; bases outside gene matches: 5. Germline V gene sequence: CDR1 MNHEY, CDR2 SVGAGI. CDR3 size: 15 residues.

The chain is built from TRBV28 and TRBJ2-5; D remains unclear. This CDR3 comprises 12 residues. The V gene's germline CDR1 is MDHEN and CDR2 SYDVKM. The V end lost 8 bases, the J end lost 4 bases, and 11 bases lay between the germline ends. In DNA, the CDR3 is TGTGCCAGCTGGGCAGGTGGAGAGACCCAGTACTTC. This translates into CASWAGGETQYF. Full variable domain (rest looked up from reference TRBV28 and TRBJ2-5): DVKVTQSSRYLVKRTGEKVFLECVQDMDHENMFWYRQDPGLGLRLIYFSYDVKMKEKGDIPEGYSVSREKKERFSLILESASTNQTSMYLCASWAGGETQYFGPGTRLLVL.

This clonotype was recorded a few times. The genes are TRBV27 and TRBJ2-1; D not certain. This CDR3 is 15 amino acids long. Germline-derived CDR1 and CDR2 are MNHEY and SMNVEV (reference sequence). The V and J ends lost 3 bases and 3 bases respectively, with 12 bases between them. The CDR3 DNA follows: TGTGCCAGCAGTTTCTTCTCCGGTAACTACAATGAGCAGTTCTTC. This codes for CASSFFSGNYNEQFF.

This clonotype was picked up a small number of times. The CDR3 bases are TGCGCCAGCAGGGAACGGGAGAACACTGAAGCTTTCTTT. Amino acids: CASRERENTEAFF. The gene calls are TRBV5-1 and TRBJ1-1; D uncertain. Trimming stripped 5 bases from V and 1 base from J, with 9 bases between. This CDR3 comprises 13 residues. Germline V gene lookup returns CDR1 SGHRS and CDR2 YFSETQ.

This clonotype was seen a handful of times. The chain recombines TRBV9 with TRBJ2-7; 13 nucleotides line up with TRBD2. This CDR3 spans 18 amino acids. CDR1 is SGDLS and CDR2 is YYNGEE in the germline V gene. The ends lost 0 bases at V and 3 bases at J; junction bases unmatched: 9. The CDR3 protein is CASSVGWTSGGRGYEQYF. Here the CDR3 DNA reads TGTGCCAGCAGCGTAGGTTGGACTAGCGGGGGCCGAGGCTACGAGCAGTACTTC.

The chain carries TRBV5-1 and TRBJ2-7; perhaps D is TRBD1 or TRBD2 (5 bases each). The CDR3 extends over 15 amino acids. Trimming removed 2 bases from V and 2 bases from J, with 14 bases in between. In germline, CDR1 is SGHRS, CDR2 YFSETQ. In DNA, the CDR3 is TGCGCCAGCAGCTTATATGAGGGGCCAGCCTACGAGCAGTACTTC. This translates into CASSLYEGPAYEQYF.

The chain uses TRBV27 and TRBJ2-1; D unclear. V lost 0 bases to trimming and J lost 3 bases, with 9 bases between them. The CDR3 totals 15 residues. Germline CDR1 MNHEY, CDR2 SMNVEV (reference sequence). The CDR3 nucleotides read TGTGCCAGCAGTTTATCATGGGGTTACTACAATGAGCAGTTCTTC. Residues: CASSLSWGYYNEQFF.

The CDR3 bases are TGTGCCATCAGTGGGGGGACTAGCTCCTACAATGAGCAGTTCTTC. Translation: CAISGGTSSYNEQFF. The chain employs TRBV10-3 and TRBJ2-1; 8 positions match TRBD2. V gave up 4 bases and J gave up 0 bases; unmatched junction bases: 2. Germline V gene lookup returns CDR1 ENHRY and CDR2 SYGVKD. There are 15 residues in the CDR3.

The rearrangement uses TRBV12-3 or TRBV12-4 and TRBJ2-1, with D possibly being TRBD1 or TRBD2 (5 bases each). There are 16 residues in the CDR3. V lost 7 bases to trimming and J lost 3 bases, with 19 bases between them. CDR3 region: CASTHGAERFYNEQFF. CDR3 nucleotide sequence: TGTGCCAGCACCCACGGGGCCGAACGGTTCTACAATGAGCAGTTCTTC.

This clonotype was seen only a few times. The V call is TRBV11-1, the J call TRBJ2-3, with D perhaps TRBD1 (6 bases). Germline V gene data show CDR1 as SGHAT and CDR2 as FQDESV (reference sequence). V lost 3 bases, J lost 11 bases, and 12 bases lay in between. This CDR3 is built from 12 residues. Here the CDR3 reads CASSFDTGLQYF. The DNA for the CDR3 is TGTGCCAGCAGCTTTGATACAGGGTTGCAGTATTTT. The entire variable domain, with the rest obtained from reference TRBV11-1 and TRBJ2-3, is as follows: EAEVAQSPRYKITEKSQAVAFWCDPISGHATLYWYRQILGQGPELLVQFQDESVVDDSQLPKDRFSAERLKGVDSTLKIQPAELGDSAMYLCASSFDTGLQYFGPGTRLTVL.

The table lists this clonotype with a few counts. The V call is TRBV6-5, the J call TRBJ2-5; no definite D call. Trimming removed 6 bases from V and 2 bases from J, with 13 bases in between. CDR3 size: 14 residues. Germline V lookup: CDR1 MNHEY, CDR2 SVGAGI. DNA of the CDR3: TGTGCCAGCAGAGAATCCTATGCACAAGAGACCCAGTACTTC. This encodes CASRESYAQETQYF.

V gene TRBV7-9 combines with J gene TRBJ2-6; D is possibly TRBD1 (6 bases). Germline V gives CDR1 SEHNR, CDR2 FQNEAQ (reference sequence). Trimming took 1 base from V and 4 from J, leaving 14 bases between them. This CDR3 is built from 17 residues. The CDR3 DNA follows: TGTGCCAGCAGCTTAGTCGCAGGGGTAGAAGGGGCCAACGTCCTGACTTTC. As protein: CASSLVAGVEGANVLTF.

This clonotype was seen only a few times. The V and J genes are TRBV7-9 and TRBJ1-2; no clear D. The CDR3 is 15 amino acids. The germline CDR1 and CDR2 sequences are SEHNR and FQNEAQ (reference sequence). V was trimmed by 6 bases and J by 0 bases, leaving 14 bases between them. CDR3 residues: CASSFMSVSNYGYTF. The CDR3 nucleotides are TGTGCCAGCAGTTTCATGTCCGTATCTAACTATGGCTACACCTTC.

This chain links TRBV20-1 with TRBJ2-1; 10 nucleotides line up with TRBD2. Germline CDR1 is DFQATT and CDR2 is SNEGSKA (reference sequence). The CDR3 has 16 residues. The J segment lost 6 bases and the V segment lost 1 base, leaving 9 bases of the junction unmatched. CDR3 coding DNA: TGCAGTGCTAGAGCCCCTCCAGCGGGAGGGTCCAATGAGCAGTTCTTC. Translated, it gives CSARAPPAGGSNEQFF.

The chain is built from TRBV4-1 and TRBJ2-5; D unresolved. CDR3 length: 13 residues. Germline assignment: CDR1 MGHRA and CDR2 YSYEKL. V was shortened by 4 bases and J by 1 base, with 7 bases between the two germline ends. The CDR3 here is CASSPDGQETQYF. For the CDR3, the DNA is TGCGCCAGCAGCCCGGACGGCCAAGAGACCCAGTACTTC.